This T cell receptor (beta chain) was recovered during a study of T cell changes during pregnancy in multiple sclerosis. Unmatched junction bases numbered 4, after V lost 7 bases and J lost 5 bases. CDR1 is MNHEY, CDR2 SVGAGI, per germline. This CDR3 spans 14 amino acids. The assay was immunoSEQ multiplex PCR, and TCRdb's table has in-frame clones only and misses some. The table shows 90,000 or so clones, with 91% occurring only once. In its sample, this clone was seen once. The chain joins TRBV6-5 to TRBJ2-2; 10 bases agree with TRBD1. Sequencing was performed on peripheral blood, taken before pregnancy. The TCR comes from a female donor with multiple sclerosis, enrolled in a pregnancy study. CDR3 DNA: TGTGCCAGCAACCGGGACAGGGGAACCGGGGAGCTGTTTTTT. This encodes CASNRDRGTGELFF.